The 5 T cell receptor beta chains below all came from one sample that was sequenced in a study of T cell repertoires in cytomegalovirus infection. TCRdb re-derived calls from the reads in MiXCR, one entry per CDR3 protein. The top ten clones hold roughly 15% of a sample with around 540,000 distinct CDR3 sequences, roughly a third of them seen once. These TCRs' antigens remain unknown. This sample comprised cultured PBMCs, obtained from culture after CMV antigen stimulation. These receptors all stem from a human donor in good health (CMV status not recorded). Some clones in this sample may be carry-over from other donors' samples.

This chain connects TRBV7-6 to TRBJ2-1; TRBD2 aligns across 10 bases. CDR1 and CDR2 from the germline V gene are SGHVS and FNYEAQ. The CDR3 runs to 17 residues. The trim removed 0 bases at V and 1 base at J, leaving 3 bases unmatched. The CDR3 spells CASSLATSGPSYNEQFF. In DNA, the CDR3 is TGTGCCAGCAGCTTAGCGACTAGCGGGCCGTCCTACAATGAGCAGTTCTTC.

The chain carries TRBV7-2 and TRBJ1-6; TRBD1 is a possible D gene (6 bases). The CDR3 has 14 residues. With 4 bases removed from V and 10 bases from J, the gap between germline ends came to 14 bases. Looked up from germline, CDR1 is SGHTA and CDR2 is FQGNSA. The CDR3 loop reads CASSSAGGRSPLHF. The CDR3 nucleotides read TGTGCCAGCAGCTCCGCGGGGGGCAGGTCACCCCTCCACTTT.

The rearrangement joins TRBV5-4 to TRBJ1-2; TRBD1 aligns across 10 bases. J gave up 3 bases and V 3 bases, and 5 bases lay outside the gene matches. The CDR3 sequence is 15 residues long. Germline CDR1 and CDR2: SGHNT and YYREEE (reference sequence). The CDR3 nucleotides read TGTGCCAGCAGCTCCGACAGGGGGCTGGACTATGGCTACACCTTC. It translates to CASSSDRGLDYGYTF.

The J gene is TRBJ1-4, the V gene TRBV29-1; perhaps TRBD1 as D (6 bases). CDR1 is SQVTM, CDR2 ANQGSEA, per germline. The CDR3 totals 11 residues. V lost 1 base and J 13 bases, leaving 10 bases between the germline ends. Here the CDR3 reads CSVEVNRALFF. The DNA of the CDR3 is TGCAGCGTTGAAGTCAACAGGGCACTGTTTTTT.

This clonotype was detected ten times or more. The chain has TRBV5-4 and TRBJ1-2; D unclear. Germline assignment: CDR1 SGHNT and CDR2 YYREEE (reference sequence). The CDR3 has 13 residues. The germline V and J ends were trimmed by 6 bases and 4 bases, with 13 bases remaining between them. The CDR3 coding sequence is TGTGCCAGCAACGAGGGAGAAGGCTATGGCTACACCTTC. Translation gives CASNEGEGYGYTF. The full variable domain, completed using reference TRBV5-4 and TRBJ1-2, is ETGVTQSPTHLIKTRGQQVTLRCSSQSGHNTVSWYQQALGQGPQFIFQYYREEENGRGNFPPRFSGLQFPNYSSELNVNALELDDSALYLCASNEGEGYGYTFGSGTRLTVV.